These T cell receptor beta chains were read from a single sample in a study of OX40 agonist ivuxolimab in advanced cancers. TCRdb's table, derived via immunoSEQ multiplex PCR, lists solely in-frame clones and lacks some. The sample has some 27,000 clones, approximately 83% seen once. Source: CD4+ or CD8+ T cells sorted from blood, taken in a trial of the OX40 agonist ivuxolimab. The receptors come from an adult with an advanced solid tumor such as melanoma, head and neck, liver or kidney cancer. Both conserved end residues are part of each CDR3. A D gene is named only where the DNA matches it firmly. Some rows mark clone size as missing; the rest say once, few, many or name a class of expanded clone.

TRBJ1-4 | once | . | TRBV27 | TGTGCCAGCGGGAGAACTAATGAAAAACTGTTTTTT | CASGRTNEKLFF
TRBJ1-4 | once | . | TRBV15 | TGTGCCACCAGCGTCCGGGGGGGCGGTGAAAAACTGTTTTTT | CATSVRGGGEKLFF
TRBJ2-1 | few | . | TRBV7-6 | TGTGCCAGCAGCTTAATCTGGGGGCCGGATGGTAGGGATGAGCAGTTCTTC | CASSLIWGPDGRDEQFF
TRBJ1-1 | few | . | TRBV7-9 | TGTGCCAGCAGCTTAGTGGCAGGGATGAACACTGAAGCTTTCTTT | CASSLVAGMNTEAFF
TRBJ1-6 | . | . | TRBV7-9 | TGTGCCAGCAGCAACGGACGGTCTAATTCACCCCTCCACTTT | CASSNGRSNSPLHF
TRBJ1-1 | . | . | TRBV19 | TGTGCCAGTAGTATAGTGCCGAAGAACACTGAAGCTTTCTTT | CASSIVPKNTEAFF
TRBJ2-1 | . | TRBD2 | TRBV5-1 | TGCGCCAGCAGCTTTCCGACTAGCGGGGGGTCCCCCAATGAGCAGTTCTTC | CASSFPTSGGSPNEQFF
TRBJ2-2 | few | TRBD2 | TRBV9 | TGTGCCAGCAGCGTAGCAGCGGGGGGGCCTGGCGGGGAGCTGTTTTTT | CASSVAAGGPGGELFF
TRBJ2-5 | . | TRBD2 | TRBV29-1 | TGCAGCGTTGTCGCCCCGGGACTAGCGGGGGACCAAGAGACCCAGTACTTC | CSVVAPGLAGDQETQYF
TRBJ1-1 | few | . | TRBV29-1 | TGCAGCTCCAAATCCGGGACGAACACTGAAGCTTTCTTT | CSSKSGTNTEAFF
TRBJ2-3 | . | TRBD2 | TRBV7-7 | TGTGCTAGCAGCTTACTAGCGGGAGAAGTCGCAGATACGCAGTATTTT | CASSLLAGEVADTQYF
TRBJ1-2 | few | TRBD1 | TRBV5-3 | TGTGCCAGCAGCTTGTTGTGGACAGGGAACGGCTACACCTTC | CASSLLWTGNGYTF
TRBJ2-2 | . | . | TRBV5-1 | TGCGCCAGCAGCGGAAGCGGGTATGGCACCGGGGAGCTGTTTTTT | CASSGSGYGTGELFF
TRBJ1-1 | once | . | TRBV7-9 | TGTGCCAGCAGCTTAGGGTGGGCCGAGACTAGGAGGCCTGAAGCTTTCTTT | CASSLGWAETRRPEAFF
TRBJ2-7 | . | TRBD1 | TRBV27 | TGTGCCAGTGGACAGGGGGCGAACGAGCAGTACTTC | CASGQGANEQYF
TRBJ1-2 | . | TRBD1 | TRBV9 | TGTGCCAGCAGTGTAGCAGGGGGCAACTATGGCTACACCTTC | CASSVAGGNYGYTF
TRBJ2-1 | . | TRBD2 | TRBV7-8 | TGTGCCAGCAGCCCCGCACCCAAGCGGGGGGCCAATGAGCAGTTCTTC | CASSPAPKRGANEQFF